This is a list of T cell receptor beta chains from one sample in a study of blood T cell repertoires in COVID-19. Sequencing was performed with immunoSEQ multiplex PCR; in TCRdb, only in-frame clones are kept and a portion is missing. The data hold around 180,000 clones, with 70% to 90% observed a single time. Sample: peripheral blood. The source is an older man with COVID-19, enrolled during active disease. CDR3s include the opening cysteine and the closing phenylalanine or tryptophan. The order of the fields is J gene, V gene, D gene, clone size, CDR3 protein, CDR3 DNA. D genes are given only for firm matches. The size of a clone is reported for some rows only, either as once, few or many, or as a class for expanded clones.

>TRBJ2-7|TRBV5-4|TRBD1|NA
CASSKSSRDSLYEQYF
TGTGCCAGCAGCAAATCGTCCCGGGACAGCCTCTACGAGCAGTACTTC
>TRBJ1-1|TRBV7-3|NA|NA
CASRKNMNTEAFF
TGTGCCAGCAGAAAAAATATGAACACTGAAGCTTTCTTT
>TRBJ1-1|TRBV28|NA|NA
CASSSPGLGLRAEAFF
TGTGCCAGCAGTTCACCGGGACTAGGCCTACGGGCTGAAGCTTTCTTT
>TRBJ2-3|TRBV4-2|TRBD2|NA
CASSPLGASGGEDTQYF
TGTGCCAGCAGCCCCTTAGGTGCTAGCGGGGGTGAGGATACGCAGTATTTT
>TRBJ2-2|TRBV5-6|NA|once
CASSLWNRHRTGELFF
TGTGCCAGCAGCTTGTGGAACAGGCACCGCACCGGGGAGCTGTTTTTT
>TRBJ1-1|TRBV7-9|NA|NA
CASSLEAQGGTEAFF
TGTGCCAGCAGCTTAGAGGCGCAGGGTGGCACTGAAGCTTTCTTT
>TRBJ1-2|TRBV5-1|TRBD1|NA
CASSFVPPGQGGYGYTF
TGCGCCAGCAGCTTTGTTCCCCCGGGACAGGGAGGCTATGGCTACACCTTC
>TRBJ2-3|TRBV2|TRBD1|NA
CASRRQGLSDTQYF
TGTGCCAGCAGACGACAGGGGCTCTCGGATACGCAGTATTTT
>TRBJ1-5|TRBV6-6|TRBD1|NA
CASSTQGINQPQHF
TGTGCCAGCAGCACACAGGGGATTAATCAGCCCCAGCATTTT
>TRBJ1-2|TRBV6-1|NA|NA
CASSDPNADGYTF
TGTGCCAGCAGTGACCCAAACGCGGATGGCTACACCTTC
>TRBJ1-1|TRBV12-3/TRBV12-4|NA|NA
CASSLTGNTEAFF
TGTGCCAGCAGTTTAACGGGAAACACTGAAGCTTTCTTT
>TRBJ2-1|TRBV19|TRBD2|NA
CASSIRDYTYNEQFF
TGTGCCAGTAGTATCCGGGACTACACCTACAATGAGCAGTTCTTC